This T cell receptor beta chain is from a study of metastatic and nonmetastatic thyroid tumors. Study conclusions and caveats: Within blood and tumor, benign nodules reportedly had significantly lower TCR beta diversity than malignant thyroid tumors did.

In the study's own analysis: Variation in CDR3 across clinicopathological groups served as the basis for constructing a distant-metastasis classifier in papillary thyroid cancer. TCRdb re-called clones from the PCR reads using MiXCR. Here the V and J calls rest on TCRdb's processing, not on the authors' analysis. The repertoire holds about 20,000 clones, with 11% as singletons. Patients underwent thyroid surgery, and none had received any treatment before it. Many counts were recorded for this clone. The antigen is unknown. The ends lost 6 bases at V and 8 bases at J; junction bases unmatched: 10. The germline CDR1 and CDR2 sequences are SGHTA and FQGNSA. There are 15 residues in the CDR3.

This chain connects TRBV7-2 to TRBJ1-2, with 12 bases identical to TRBD1. Sequenced: blood. The clonotype comes from a female donor with papillary thyroid cancer or a benign thyroid nodule (not recorded which). Some clones in this sample may be carry-over from other donors' samples. The CDR3 loop reads CASRHRDRGLWGYTF. The CDR3 DNA reads as TGTGCCAGCAGGCACCGGGACAGGGGGCTTTGGGGCTACACCTTC.